These T cell receptor beta chains were read from a single sample in a study of T cell responses to AZD1222 COVID-19 vaccine. Using immunoSEQ multiplex PCR, the repertoire was profiled, and TCRdb retains in-frame clones only, with some absent. The sample contains about 150,000 clones, about nine tenths of which appear only once. The source material was peripheral blood, sampled on day 0 of AZD1222 vaccination. The source of these receptors is an adult in good health. Each CDR3 is given with its conserved first and last residue. Each record gives: J gene, clone size, D gene, V gene, CDR3 protein, CDR3 DNA. D genes are given only for firm matches. Expanded clones get a size class; other rows say once, few or many, or leave the size out.

J: TRBJ1-2; size: -; D: -; V: TRBV5-4; CDR3: CASSLAPSAQENGYTF; DNA: TGTGCCAGCAGCTTGGCTCCCTCCGCCCAGGAGAATGGCTACACCTTC
J: TRBJ1-3; size: -; D: -; V: TRBV7-9; CDR3: CASSLPWQGTSGNTIYF; DNA: TGTGCCAGCAGCTTACCGTGGCAGGGTACCTCTGGAAACACCATATATTTT
J: TRBJ2-5; size: once; D: -; V: TRBV5-5; CDR3: CASSFQGLQETQYF; DNA: TGTGCCAGCAGCTTTCAGGGCTTACAGGAGACCCAGTACTTC
J: TRBJ1-1; size: once; D: -; V: TRBV6-5; CDR3: CASRAPGSEAFF; DNA: TGTGCCAGCCGAGCCCCGGGTTCTGAAGCTTTCTTT
J: TRBJ1-2; size: -; D: -; V: TRBV20-1; CDR3: CSAGPLDGYTF; DNA: TGCAGTGCTGGGCCTTTGGATGGCTACACCTTC
J: TRBJ2-1; size: -; D: TRBD2; V: TRBV6-4; CDR3: CASSDLAGSSEQFF; DNA: TGTGCCAGCAGTGACCTAGCGGGATCAAGTGAGCAGTTCTTC
J: TRBJ1-1; size: -; D: -; V: TRBV4-2; CDR3: CASSQEVGGITEAFF; DNA: TGTGCCAGCAGCCAAGAGGTGGGCGGGATCACTGAAGCTTTCTTT
J: TRBJ2-2; size: -; D: -; V: TRBV6-6; CDR3: CASSLVAGELFF; DNA: TGTGCCAGCAGTTTGGTGGCCGGGGAGCTGTTTTTT
J: TRBJ1-2; size: -; D: -; V: TRBV28; CDR3: CASGLSGGYTF; DNA: TGTGCCAGCGGGCTGAGTGGTGGCTACACCTTC
J: TRBJ2-3; size: -; D: TRBD1; V: TRBV7-2; CDR3: CASSPGQNTDTQYF; DNA: TGTGCCAGCAGCCCGGGACAGAACACAGATACGCAGTATTTT
J: TRBJ2-4; size: once; D: TRBD2; V: TRBV4-1; CDR3: CASSWGRLAGLAKNIQYF; DNA: TGCGCCAGCAGCTGGGGTAGACTAGCGGGATTAGCCAAAAACATTCAGTACTTC
J: TRBJ2-7; size: -; D: -; V: TRBV6-5; CDR3: CASSPNSYEQYF; DNA: TGTGCCAGCAGCCCCAATTCCTACGAGCAGTACTTC